The rows below give T cell receptor beta chains drawn from one sample of a study of cytomegalovirus exposure and HLA in healthy donors. Clones were read by immunoSEQ multiplex PCR, and TCRdb kept only the in-frame ones, dropping some. This table holds roughly 98,000 clones, roughly 77% found once. Input material: PBMCs. These receptor sequences come from a middle-aged man in good health and CMV-seronegative. The CDR3 runs from the conserved cysteine through the conserved F or W. The D gene is left open where the match is weak. Some rows mark clone size as missing; the rest say once, few, many or name a class of expanded clone.

D	size	J	V	DNA	CDR3
TRBD1	-	TRBJ1-2	TRBV6-1	TGTGCCAGCAGTGTGTCGGGACAGGGGGCAGATGGCTACACCTTC	CASSVSGQGADGYTF
-	few	TRBJ2-7	TRBV29-1	TGCAGCGTACGCCGGGACATTCGGGACGAGCAGTACTTC	CSVRRDIRDEQYF
TRBD1	-	TRBJ1-2	TRBV5-8	TGTGCCAGCAGCTTTTTTCGGATCCGGGACAGGGAGGACTATGGCTACACCTTC	CASSFFRIRDREDYGYTF
-	-	TRBJ1-6	TRBV7-9	TGTGCCAGCAGCTTGACAGGCCTAGGATCACCCCTCCACTTT	CASSLTGLGSPLHF
TRBD1	-	TRBJ2-1	TRBV9	TGTGCCAGCAGCGCAGGACAGGGGGCGAATGAGCAGTTCTTC	CASSAGQGANEQFF
TRBD1	few	TRBJ2-1	TRBV10-2	TGCGCCAGCAGTGGAGACAGGGAATACAATGAGCAGTTCTTC	CASSGDREYNEQFF
TRBD1	once	TRBJ1-2	TRBV7-2	TGTGCCAGCAGCCCGACAGGGGTTGTTGGCTACACCTTC	CASSPTGVVGYTF
-	once	TRBJ1-1	TRBV21-1	TGTGCCAGCAGCACCTTAGGGGCAGGGGTGTCTGGGGTGAACACTGAAGCTTTCTTT	CASSTLGAGVSGVNTEAFF
TRBD1	-	TRBJ2-7	TRBV12-5	TGTGCTAGTGGTTTGGAAGCACCGGGACAGACGTACTTC	CASGLEAPGQTYF
-	-	TRBJ2-3	TRBV10-3	TGTGCCATCAGTGAGGAAGCTTCGGGGTTCACAGATACGCAGTATTTT	CAISEEASGFTDTQYF
TRBD1	few	TRBJ2-7	TRBV25-1	TGTGCCAGCAGTGCTTTTACAGGGGCATTATTCCACGAGCAGTACTTC	CASSAFTGALFHEQYF
TRBD2	once	TRBJ2-1	TRBV10-3	TGTGCCACCGCGACTAGCGGGGGATTCTACAATGAGCAGTTCTTC	CATATSGGFYNEQFF
-	-	TRBJ2-7	TRBV11-2	TGTGCCAGCAGCCCTTCCAGGTACGAGCAGTACTTC	CASSPSRYEQYF
TRBD2	-	TRBJ2-1	TRBV11-2	TGTGCCAGCAGTCTAGCGGGATCCTACAATGAGCAGTTCTTC	CASSLAGSYNEQFF
-	-	TRBJ2-3	TRBV27	TGTGCCAGCAGTCCCCCTGGTGGCGGGGTTACTAGCACAGATACGCAGTATTTT	CASSPPGGGVTSTDTQYF
TRBD2	-	TRBJ2-5	TRBV5-1	TGCGCCAGCAGCTTGTCGGGGGGGCCCCTTGGGGAGACCCAGTACTTC	CASSLSGGPLGETQYF
TRBD1	-	TRBJ1-1	TRBV27	TGTGCCAGCAGTTTATACTTCCTCCGGGACAGGGAGGCCACTGAAGCTTTCTTT	CASSLYFLRDREATEAFF
-	-	TRBJ2-6	TRBV11-2	TGTGCCAGCAGCTTACGGGCGGGTTTTGGGGCCAACGTCCTGACTTTC	CASSLRAGFGANVLTF
-	once	TRBJ2-7	TRBV5-1	TGCGCCAGCAGCGTGACTAGCTACGAGCAGTACTTC	CASSVTSYEQYF
-	-	TRBJ1-2	TRBV7-8	TGTGCCAGCAGCTCGCCCTCCACCCGGGACACTAACTATGGCTACACCTTC	CASSSPSTRDTNYGYTF
-	-	TRBJ1-5	TRBV27	TGTGCCAGCAGTTTGGAGGGTATCGGTCAGCCCCAGCATTTT	CASSLEGIGQPQHF
TRBD2	once	TRBJ2-3	TRBV27	TGTGCCAGCACCCCGCGTTCTAGCGGGCTCAGAGTGGATACGCAGTATTTT	CASTPRSSGLRVDTQYF
-	few	TRBJ1-6	TRBV19	TGTGCCAGTAGTGTACAGGATCGTTCACCCCTCCACTTT	CASSVQDRSPLHF
TRBD1	-	TRBJ1-4	TRBV7-9	TGTGCCAGCAAGGGACAGGGCCCTGGGAGAAAACTGTTTTTT	CASKGQGPGRKLFF
TRBD1	-	TRBJ1-5	TRBV4-1	TGCGCCAGCAGCCAGTCCGACAGGGGCGTTTGGAATCAGCCCCAGCATTTT	CASSQSDRGVWNQPQHF
-	-	TRBJ1-1	TRBV11-2	TGTGCCAGCAGCTTTAGTACTTTGAACACTGAAGCTTTCTTT	CASSFSTLNTEAFF
TRBD1	-	TRBJ1-6	TRBV18	TGTGCCAGCTCACCCGGGACAGCGAGTAATTCACCCCTCCACTTT	CASSPGTASNSPLHF
-	-	TRBJ1-2	TRBV5-1	TGCGCCAGCAGCTTGAGGGGGACTAACTATGGCTACACCTTC	CASSLRGTNYGYTF
-	-	TRBJ1-3	TRBV6-6	TGTGCCAGCAGTTTCACAGAGAGCTCTGGAAACACCATATATTTT	CASSFTESSGNTIYF
TRBD2	-	TRBJ2-7	TRBV27	TGTGCCAGCAGTTTAGGGACTAGCTACGAGCAGTACTTC	CASSLGTSYEQYF
TRBD1	-	TRBJ1-5	TRBV19	TGTGCCAGTAGTATAGGTGACAGGGTGTCTCAGCCCCAGCATTTT	CASSIGDRVSQPQHF
-	-	TRBJ2-1	TRBV7-9	TGTGCCAGCAGCTTCGGGAGAGGGAACAATGAGCAGTTCTTC	CASSFGRGNNEQFF
-	few	TRBJ1-1	TRBV10-3	TGTGCCATCAGTGATAAGGGGATGAACACTGAAGCTTTCTTT	CAISDKGMNTEAFF
TRBD1	few	TRBJ1-1	TRBV18	TGTGCCAGCTCATCCGGGACAGAGAACACTGAAGCTTTCTTT	CASSSGTENTEAFF
-	-	TRBJ1-4	TRBV2	TGTGCCAGCAGTGAACCCCAGGGCTCGGTCGAAGAAAAACTGTTTTTT	CASSEPQGSVEEKLFF
TRBD1	-	TRBJ2-3	TRBV9	TGTGCCAGCAGCCCAGGGGACAGACCTGGCGCAGATACGCAGTATTTT	CASSPGDRPGADTQYF
-	-	TRBJ2-7	TRBV23-1	TGCGCCAGCAGCCGCACGCGGACTGTTGACGAGCAGTACTTC	CASSRTRTVDEQYF
-	-	TRBJ2-7	TRBV20-1	TGCAGTGCCTCGGACAACTACGAGCAGTACTTC	CSASDNYEQYF
TRBD1	-	TRBJ1-1	TRBV27	TGTGCCAGCTCCCGACAGGGGAACACTGAAGCTTTCTTT	CASSRQGNTEAFF
-	-	TRBJ1-2	TRBV7-9	TGTGCGAAAGATCGCGATGGCTACACCTTC	CAKDRDGYTF
TRBD2	-	TRBJ2-3	TRBV2	TGTGCCAGCAGTAGATTTAGCGGGGTTGGAGATACGCAGTATTTT	CASSRFSGVGDTQYF